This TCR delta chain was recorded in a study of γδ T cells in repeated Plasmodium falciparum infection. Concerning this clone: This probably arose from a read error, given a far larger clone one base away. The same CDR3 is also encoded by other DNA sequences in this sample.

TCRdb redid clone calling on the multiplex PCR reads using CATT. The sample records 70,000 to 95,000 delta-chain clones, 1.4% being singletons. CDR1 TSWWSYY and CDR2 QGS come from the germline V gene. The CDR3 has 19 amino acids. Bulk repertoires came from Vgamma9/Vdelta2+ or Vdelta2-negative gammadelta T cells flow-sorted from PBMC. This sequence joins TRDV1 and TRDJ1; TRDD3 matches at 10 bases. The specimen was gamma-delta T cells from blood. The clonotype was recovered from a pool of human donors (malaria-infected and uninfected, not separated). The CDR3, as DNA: TGTGCTCTTGGGGACCTCTACCACTACCGTGGGGGATACACTGATAAACTCATCTTT. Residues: CALGDLYHYRGGYTDKLIF.